The present T cell receptor (beta chain) was sequenced within a study of cytomegalovirus exposure and HLA in healthy donors. Findings and limits, study-wide: In vitro work confirmed that a few CMV-associated chains recognize CMV antigens.

Germline CDR1 reads MNHEY; CDR2 reads SVGAGI. This CDR3 contains 12 residues. J lost 15 bases, V lost 5 bases, and 9 bases had no gene match. About this clone itself: Its cognate antigen is unknown.

Data came from immunoSEQ multiplex PCR; TCRdb stores just in-frame clones and leaves some out. The sample has over 100,000 clones, approximately 90% seen once; the top ten hold just under 6.5%. The genes are TRBV6-5 and TRBJ2-1; 8 bases align to TRBD1. Sequencing was done on a sample of PBMCs. This sequence originates from a woman younger than 35 in good health and CMV-seropositive. CDR3 nucleotides: TGTGCCAGCAGTCCATCTACAGGGGGTCTGTTCTTC. Translated: CASSPSTGGLFF.